This record concerns one TCR beta chain sequence. This clone was seen a handful of times. The specificity of this receptor is unknown. No quality values exist for individual bases; no much larger clone is one base distant. The CDR3 runs 13 amino acids, cysteine and phenylalanine included. The read is trimmed to its CDR3 DNA, 39 bases read in frame from base 1. The cohort was made up of 666 healthy bone marrow donors. Cohort members were all nominally healthy when sampled, although unrecorded immune exposures were likely present. The donor was CMV seronegative and belonged to the group of 352 seronegative cohort members. Every donor gave a peripheral blood sample, and the peripheral blood mononuclear cells from that sample were used for TCR beta sequencing. The Qiagen DNeasy Blood Extraction Kit was used to extract genomic DNA from the blood cell samples. These data originate in a study of cytomegalovirus exposure and HLA in healthy donors (dated by TCRdb to about 2017). Background on the whole study: An earlier analysis of several hundred of the donors reported approximately 270 Gb of sequence data and roughly 100 million unique TCR beta sequences from 150 million to 200 million T cells. Approximately 330 gigabases of sequencing data and around 85 million unique TCR sequences made up an early release that covered some 640 HLA-typed donors. Of the roughly 400 genotyped donors, roughly 80% fell in the genetic ancestry cluster associated with self-reported Caucasian donors. The study was designed to test whether signatures of past pathogen exposure could be identified by cataloging public T cell receptors. The T cell repertoires of 666 subjects were profiled by immunosequencing and related to cytomegalovirus serostatus. A separate validation cohort of over 95 different subjects was used in addition to the roughly 700-subject first cohort. To predict cytomegalovirus infection status, the study brought together high-throughput TCR immunosequencing, statistical association of individual TCRs with disease status, and machine learning. A later analysis re-examined previously published TCR beta repertoires from more than 650 donors and added high-resolution HLA genotyping to investigate patterns of TCR occurrence. In the later analysis, no new phenotypic data were used to find candidate immune exposures; instead, reliance was placed on TCR beta sequences and their occurrence across donors. To decide whether each TCR beta V gene segment behaved as functional or pseudogenic, an earlier analysis of nearly 600 of the donors relied on high-throughput TCR beta sequencing. Donor age, sex, ethnicity and CMV serostatus were compiled alongside the repertoire data. Genome-wide SNP genotypes for about three fifths of the roughly 670 donors were used in a later genetic analysis, which treated that subset as a discovery cohort. All discovery cohort repertoires had been generated using a single sequencing platform. HLA typing covered class I and class II loci at four-digit resolution. Typing coverage differed by locus: A, B, C, DRB1 and DQB1 were typed in about 620-640 donors, DQA1 in about 500, DPA1 in around 610, and DPB1 in just under 480. Roughly 5 DR-DQ haplotypes were handled as single units for association and clustering, since linkage in the cohort was strong. Among several hundred genotyped donors of the cohort, an average of around 220,000 unique TCR beta nucleotide sequences was sequenced per donor, of which about 20% were non-productive. Overall study outcomes, separate from this receptor: A later analysis found that most CMV-associated TCR beta chains appeared HLA-restricted, with HLA associations seemingly driven largely by CMV exposure. Sequencing depth was assumed to be roughly uniform across donors in the presence/absence analyses, though that assumption may not hold. According to the authors, the approach could potentially be generalized to other disease states and immunological phenotypes. The classifier was reported to diagnose cytomegalovirus status with high specificity and sensitivity in both the original and validation cohorts. This cohort had only TCR beta chains sequenced, and the lack of alpha or paired-chain data limited which features could be detected. The study gave a list of about 150 TCR beta chains associated with cytomegalovirus. A later analysis associated around 16,000 TCR beta sequences with specific HLA alleles at a false discovery rate of 0.05. An earlier analysis of roughly 570 of the donors showed that most TCR beta V segments appeared in productive rearrangements either about 87% or about 30% of the time, which broadly matched IMGT annotations. Most TCR sequences were seen in very few donors, while some public TCRs were found in many individuals. Because the 87-base-pair reads could not distinguish some IMGT-functional V segments, including TRBV6-2 and TRBV6-3, those segments were excluded. An association between a missense DCLRE1C variant and V-gene and J-gene trimming of TCR beta chains was found in a later genetic analysis and replicated in an independent cohort. A cluster of highly shared sequence variants was judged likely to be a technical artifact of the sequencing pipeline. Immune exposure information for the cohort was limited to CMV serostatus. Compared with equally common non-associated chains, HLA-associated TCR beta chains in a later analysis were more clonally expanded and had lower generation probabilities. Three of the identified cytomegalovirus-associated TCR beta chains were confirmed in vitro to be specific for cytomegalovirus antigens. Compared with the approximately 600-donor mean, donors in an Asian-associated ancestry cluster had fewer N-insertions in productive TCRs, according to a later genetic analysis. A further reported finding was that TCR beta sequences accurately predicted the HLA-A and HLA-B alleles for most subjects in the first cohort. A later analysis found that TCR association rates varied across HLA loci, with DRB1 alleles showing the most associated TCRs and HLA-C alleles the fewest. The earlier analysis of nearly 600 of the donors excluded approximately 17 rarely observed V segments, including chromosome 9 orphons, because counts were too low. When HLA alleles, especially DR and DQ, strongly co-occurred, TCR associations were difficult to assign to individual alleles. Several of the top co-occurrence clusters appeared to be linked to parvovirus B19, influenza, CMV and Epstein-Barr virus, according to a later analysis. Correlated functional status among segregating V segments might be attributable to linkage disequilibrium, but an unknown experimental factor could not be ruled out. Because HLA typing was missing for some donors at each locus, association tests included only the typed subset.

To prepare the library, the immunoSEQ multiplex PCR assay was applied. For the multiplex PCR, a mixture combining 60 forward primers for TCR Vbeta segments and 13 reverse primers for TCR Jbeta segments was used. The CDR3 region of rearranged TCR beta genes was amplified from genomic DNA with a multiplex PCR assay. On the Illumina HiSeq System, the amplified TCR beta libraries were sequenced as 87-base-pair reads. In the original analysis: In a later analysis, tens of millions of unique TCR beta chains were counted across the roughly 700 repertoires, and about 9.9 million of these chains were shared by at least two donors. Raw reads were error-corrected and collapsed into unique sequences with a nearest-neighbor algorithm that merged closely related sequences to remove PCR and sequencing errors. CDR3 sequences were aligned to IMGT reference sequences to assign V, D and J gene segments. For a sequence to be retained, a match of at least six nucleotides was required to both a V gene segment and a J gene segment. Rearrangements were classified as productive when the CDR3 lacked stop codons and remained in frame with V and J, and all other rearrangements were classified as non-productive. Following IMGT convention, CDR3 was defined as the stretch from the second conserved V-encoded cysteine to the conserved J-encoded phenylalanine. The earlier analysis of about 620 of the donors excluded sequences that lacked an unambiguous match to a single V gene segment. An earlier analysis of several hundred of the donors called V segments functional above 56.7% productive rearrangements and segregating when the between-donor standard deviation exceeded 5%. A statistical classification framework was built to diagnose cytomegalovirus status from the catalog of TCR beta chain sequences. V and J gene assignment, in a later analysis, came from comparing TCR nucleotide sequences with IMGT/GENE-DB human TR gene sequences. A later analysis assigned CDR3 sequences and most-parsimonious VDJ recombination scenarios with the TCRdist pipeline. In a later analysis, each TCR beta chain was defined by its CDR3 amino acid sequence together with its V-gene family, and reads without a unique V-gene family were excluded. In a later analysis, 450 to 600 highly shared, low-generation-probability nucleotide sequences were removed to address suspected cross-contamination and a sequencing artifact. A later analysis calculated a clonal expansion index for each public chain from normalized within-repertoire ranks of inferred template counts. A later analysis computed generation probabilities with a VDJ recombination model fitted to out-of-frame rearrangements, and checked the results against IGoR. A later analysis scored TCR-TCR, TCR-HLA and TCR-CMV co-occurrence with hypergeometric tests, applying a repertoire-size bias correction to TCR pairs. In a later analysis, false discovery rates were estimated by permuting HLA or CMV assignments 20 times. In a later analysis, co-occurring TCRs were grouped using DBSCAN, and TCRdist sequence similarity was added for clustering within HLA-allele-positive subsets. Repertoires with fewer than 30,000 or more than 120,000 public chains, plus five repertoires with anomalous nucleotide sharing, were excluded from co-occurrence clustering. Held by TCRdb, this immuneACCESS table contains in-frame sequences only and omits some clones. Under half of the omission traces to an unresolved V gene where checked; the cause of the rest is unknown. That table supplies the V and J calls and clone size; D and trimming were determined from the DNA. The sample has about 30,000 clones on record, 87% of them singletons. The ten most abundant clones make up under 3% of the sample.

The rearrangement combines TRBV12-2 with TRBJ1-2; the table's D call of TRBD1 was not tested on the DNA. TRBV12-2 is assigned pseudogene status. This TCR was sampled from a boy between 10 and 17 years old in good health and CMV-seronegative. Material for sequencing was PBMCs. The sequence in DNA is TGTGCAAGTCGCTCTGGGGCCTACTATGGCTACACCTTC. This sequence encodes CASRSGAYYGYTF.